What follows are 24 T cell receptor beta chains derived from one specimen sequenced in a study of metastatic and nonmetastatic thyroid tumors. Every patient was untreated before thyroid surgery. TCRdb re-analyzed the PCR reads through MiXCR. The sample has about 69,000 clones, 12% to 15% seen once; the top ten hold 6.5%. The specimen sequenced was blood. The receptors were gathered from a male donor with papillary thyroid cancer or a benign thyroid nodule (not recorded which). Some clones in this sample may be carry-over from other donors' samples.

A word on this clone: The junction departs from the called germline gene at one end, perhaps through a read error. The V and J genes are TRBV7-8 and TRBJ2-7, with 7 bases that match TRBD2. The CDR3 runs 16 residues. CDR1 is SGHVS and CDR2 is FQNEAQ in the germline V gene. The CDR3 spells CASSLWAGASSYEQCF. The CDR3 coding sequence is TGTGCCAGCAGCTTGTGGGCGGGAGCGAGCTCCTACGAGCAGTGCTTC. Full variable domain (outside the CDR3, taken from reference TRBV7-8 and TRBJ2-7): GAGVSQSPRYKVAKRGQDVALRCDPISGHVSLFWYQQALGQGPEFLTYFQNEAQLDKSGLPSDRFFAERPEGSVSTLKIQRTQQEDSAVYLCASSLWAGASSYEQCFGPGTRLTVT.

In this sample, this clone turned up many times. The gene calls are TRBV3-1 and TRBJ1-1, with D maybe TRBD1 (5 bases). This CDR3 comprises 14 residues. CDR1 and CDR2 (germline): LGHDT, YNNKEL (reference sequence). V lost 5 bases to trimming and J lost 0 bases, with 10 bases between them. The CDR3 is CASSKGAVNTEAFF. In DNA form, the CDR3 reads TGTGCCAGCAGCAAAGGGGCAGTGAACACTGAAGCTTTCTTT.

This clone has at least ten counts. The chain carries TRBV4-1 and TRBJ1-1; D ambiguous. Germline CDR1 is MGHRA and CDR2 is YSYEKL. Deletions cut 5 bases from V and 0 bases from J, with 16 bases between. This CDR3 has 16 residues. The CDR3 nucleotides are TGCGCCAGCAGCGACCGGGCCCGGGGAGTGAACACTGAAGCTTTCTTT. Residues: CASSDRARGVNTEAFF.

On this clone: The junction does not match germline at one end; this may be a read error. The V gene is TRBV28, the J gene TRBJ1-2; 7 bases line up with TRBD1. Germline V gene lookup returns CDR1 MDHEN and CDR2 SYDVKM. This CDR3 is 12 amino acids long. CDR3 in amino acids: CASSTGDYGHTF. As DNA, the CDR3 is TGTGCCAGCAGCACAGGGGACTATGGCCACACCTTC.

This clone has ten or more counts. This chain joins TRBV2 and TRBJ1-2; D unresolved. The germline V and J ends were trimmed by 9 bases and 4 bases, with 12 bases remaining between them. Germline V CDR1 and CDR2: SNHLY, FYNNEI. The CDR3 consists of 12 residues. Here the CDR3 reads CASLQSSYGYTF. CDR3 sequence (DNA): TGTGCCAGTCTACAGAGCAGCTATGGCTACACCTTC. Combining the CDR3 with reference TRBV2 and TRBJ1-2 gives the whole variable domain EPEVTQTPSHQVTQMGQEVILRCVPISNHLYFYWYRQILGQKVEFLVSFYNNEISEKSEIFDDQFSVERPDGSNFTLKIRSTKLEDSAMYFCASLQSSYGYTFGSGTRLTVV.

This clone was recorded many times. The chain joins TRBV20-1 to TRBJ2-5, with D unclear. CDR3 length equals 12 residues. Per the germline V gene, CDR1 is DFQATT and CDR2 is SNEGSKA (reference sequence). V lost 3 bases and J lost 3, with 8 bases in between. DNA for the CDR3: TGCAGTGCTAGCCGACACGAAGAGACCCAGTACTTC. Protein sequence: CSASRHEETQYF.

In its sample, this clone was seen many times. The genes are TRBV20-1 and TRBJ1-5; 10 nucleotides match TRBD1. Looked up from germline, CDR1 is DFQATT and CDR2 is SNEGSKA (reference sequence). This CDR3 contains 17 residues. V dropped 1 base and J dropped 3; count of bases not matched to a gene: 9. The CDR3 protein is CSARAQTGGWVNQPQHF. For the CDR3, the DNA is TGCAGTGCTAGAGCACAGACAGGGGGCTGGGTCAATCAGCCCCAGCATTTT.

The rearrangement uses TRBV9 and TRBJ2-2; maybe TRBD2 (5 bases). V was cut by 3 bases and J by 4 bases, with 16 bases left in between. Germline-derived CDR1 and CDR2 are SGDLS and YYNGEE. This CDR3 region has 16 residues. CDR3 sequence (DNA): TGTGCCAGCAGCGGGAGGAGTGGGAGTCCCACCGGGGAGCTGTTTTTT. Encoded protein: CASSGRSGSPTGELFF.

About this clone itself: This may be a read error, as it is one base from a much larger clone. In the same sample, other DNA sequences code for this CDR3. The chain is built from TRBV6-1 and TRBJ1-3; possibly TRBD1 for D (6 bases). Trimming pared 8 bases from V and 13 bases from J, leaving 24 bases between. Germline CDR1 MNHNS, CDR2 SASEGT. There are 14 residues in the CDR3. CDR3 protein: CASQAGTSGSTIYF. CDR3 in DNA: TGTGCCAGCCAGGCCGGGACATCTGGAAGCACGATATATTTT.

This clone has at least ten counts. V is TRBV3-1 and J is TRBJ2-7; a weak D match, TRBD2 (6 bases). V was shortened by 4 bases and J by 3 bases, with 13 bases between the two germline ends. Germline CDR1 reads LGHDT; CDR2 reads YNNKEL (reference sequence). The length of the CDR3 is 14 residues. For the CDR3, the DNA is TGTGCCAGCAGCCCCGGGGTCGGGGGCTACGAGCAGTACTTC. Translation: CASSPGVGGYEQYF.

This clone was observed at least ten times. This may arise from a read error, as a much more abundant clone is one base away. This chain's CDR3 is CVSSPTASGSHEQYF. The CDR3 nucleotides are TGTGTCAGCAGCCCCACGGCTAGCGGGAGCCACGAGCAGTACTTC. The gene calls are TRBV13 and TRBJ2-7, with 10 bases that match TRBD2. In germline, CDR1 is PRHDT, CDR2 FYEKMQ (reference sequence). This CDR3 region has 15 residues.

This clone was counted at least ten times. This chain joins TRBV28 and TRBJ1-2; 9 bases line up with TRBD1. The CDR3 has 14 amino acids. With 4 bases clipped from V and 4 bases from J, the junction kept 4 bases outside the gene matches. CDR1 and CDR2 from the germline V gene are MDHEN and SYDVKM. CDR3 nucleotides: TGTGCCAGCAGTTCGGGACAGGGCGGCTATGGCTACACCTTC. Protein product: CASSSGQGGYGYTF.

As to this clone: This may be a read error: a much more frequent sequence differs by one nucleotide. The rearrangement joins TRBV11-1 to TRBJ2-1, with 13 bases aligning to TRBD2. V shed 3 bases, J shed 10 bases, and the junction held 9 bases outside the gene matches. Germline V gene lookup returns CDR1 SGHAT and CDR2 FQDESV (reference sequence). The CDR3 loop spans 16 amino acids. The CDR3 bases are TGTGCCAGCAGCTTTATGCCGGGACTAGCGGGAATGGAGCAGTTCTTC. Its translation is CASSFMPGLAGMEQFF. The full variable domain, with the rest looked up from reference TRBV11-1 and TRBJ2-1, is EAEVAQSPRYKITEKSQAVAFWCDPISGHATLYWYRQILGQGPELLVQFQDESVVDDSQLPKDRFSAERLKGVDSTLKIQPAELGDSAMYLCASSFMPGLAGMEQFFGPGTRLTVL.

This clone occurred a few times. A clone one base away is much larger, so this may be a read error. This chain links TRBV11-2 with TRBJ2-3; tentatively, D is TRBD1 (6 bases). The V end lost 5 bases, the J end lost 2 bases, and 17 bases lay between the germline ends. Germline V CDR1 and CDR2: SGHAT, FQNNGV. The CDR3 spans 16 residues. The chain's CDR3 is CASSRRDNPITDTQYF. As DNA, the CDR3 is TGTGCCAGCAGCCGCAGGGACAATCCTATCACAGATACGCAGTATTTT.

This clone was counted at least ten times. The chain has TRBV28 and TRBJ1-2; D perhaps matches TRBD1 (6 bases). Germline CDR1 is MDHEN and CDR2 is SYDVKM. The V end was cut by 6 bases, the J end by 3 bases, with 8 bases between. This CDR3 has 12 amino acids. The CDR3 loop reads CASSPGDYGYTF. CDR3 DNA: TGTGCCAGCAGCCCAGGGGACTATGGCTACACCTTC.

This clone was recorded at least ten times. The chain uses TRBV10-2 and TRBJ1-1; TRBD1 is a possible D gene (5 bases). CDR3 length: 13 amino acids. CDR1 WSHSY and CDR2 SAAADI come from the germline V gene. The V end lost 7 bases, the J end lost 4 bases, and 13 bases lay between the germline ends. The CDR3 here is CASTQGFSTEAFF. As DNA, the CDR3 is TGCGCCAGCACCCAGGGTTTCAGCACTGAAGCTTTCTTT.

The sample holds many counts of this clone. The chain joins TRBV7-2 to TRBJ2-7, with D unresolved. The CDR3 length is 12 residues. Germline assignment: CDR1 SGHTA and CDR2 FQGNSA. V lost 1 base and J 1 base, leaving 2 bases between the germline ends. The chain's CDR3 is CASSLGSYEQYF. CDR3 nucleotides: TGTGCCAGCAGCTTAGGGTCCTACGAGCAGTACTTC.

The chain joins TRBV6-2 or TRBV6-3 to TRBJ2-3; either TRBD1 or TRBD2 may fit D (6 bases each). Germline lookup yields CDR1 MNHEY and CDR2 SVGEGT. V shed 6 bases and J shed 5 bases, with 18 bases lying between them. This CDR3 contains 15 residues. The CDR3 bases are TGTGCCAGCAGCAGACTTTCCAGGGGACTAGATACGCAGTATTTT. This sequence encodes CASSRLSRGLDTQYF.

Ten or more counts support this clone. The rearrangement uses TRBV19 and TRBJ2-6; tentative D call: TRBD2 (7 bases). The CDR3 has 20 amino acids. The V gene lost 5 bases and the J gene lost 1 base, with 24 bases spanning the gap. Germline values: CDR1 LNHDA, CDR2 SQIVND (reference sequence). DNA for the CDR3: TGTGCCAGTAGTCCCCTGGGGGGGCGGACCGTTTCTTCTGGGGCCAACGTCCTGACTTTC. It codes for CASSPLGGRTVSSGANVLTF.

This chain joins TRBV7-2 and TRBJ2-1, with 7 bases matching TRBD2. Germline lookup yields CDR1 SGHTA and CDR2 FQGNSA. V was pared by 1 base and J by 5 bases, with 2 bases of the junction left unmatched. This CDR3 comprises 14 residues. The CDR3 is CASSLGTRNNEQFF. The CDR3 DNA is TGTGCCAGCAGCTTAGGGACTAGAAACAATGAGCAGTTCTTC.

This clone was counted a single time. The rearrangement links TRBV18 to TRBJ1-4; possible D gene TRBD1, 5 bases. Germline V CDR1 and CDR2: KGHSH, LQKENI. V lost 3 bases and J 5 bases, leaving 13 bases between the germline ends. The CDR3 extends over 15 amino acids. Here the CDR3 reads CASSPANRPNEKLFF. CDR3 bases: TGTGCCAGCTCACCTGCAAACAGGCCCAATGAAAAACTGTTTTTT.

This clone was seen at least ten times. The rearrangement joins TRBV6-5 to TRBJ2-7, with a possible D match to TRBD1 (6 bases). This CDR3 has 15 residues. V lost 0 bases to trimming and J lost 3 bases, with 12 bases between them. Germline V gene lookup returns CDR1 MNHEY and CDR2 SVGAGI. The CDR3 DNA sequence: TGTGCCAGCAGTTACTCGACGGACAGAGTCTACGAGCAGTACTTC. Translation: CASSYSTDRVYEQYF.

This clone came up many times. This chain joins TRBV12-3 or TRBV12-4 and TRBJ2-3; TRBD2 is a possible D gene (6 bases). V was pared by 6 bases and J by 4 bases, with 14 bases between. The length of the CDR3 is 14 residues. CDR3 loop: CASRTLAGADTQYF. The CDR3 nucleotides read TGTGCCAGCAGGACACTAGCTGGGGCAGATACGCAGTATTTT.

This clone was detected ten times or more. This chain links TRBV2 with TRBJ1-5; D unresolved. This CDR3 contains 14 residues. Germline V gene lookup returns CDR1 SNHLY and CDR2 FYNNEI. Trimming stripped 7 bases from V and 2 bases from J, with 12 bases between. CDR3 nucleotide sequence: TGTGCCAGCAATGCCCTCGGAGGCAATCAGCCCCAGCATTTT. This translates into CASNALGGNQPQHF.